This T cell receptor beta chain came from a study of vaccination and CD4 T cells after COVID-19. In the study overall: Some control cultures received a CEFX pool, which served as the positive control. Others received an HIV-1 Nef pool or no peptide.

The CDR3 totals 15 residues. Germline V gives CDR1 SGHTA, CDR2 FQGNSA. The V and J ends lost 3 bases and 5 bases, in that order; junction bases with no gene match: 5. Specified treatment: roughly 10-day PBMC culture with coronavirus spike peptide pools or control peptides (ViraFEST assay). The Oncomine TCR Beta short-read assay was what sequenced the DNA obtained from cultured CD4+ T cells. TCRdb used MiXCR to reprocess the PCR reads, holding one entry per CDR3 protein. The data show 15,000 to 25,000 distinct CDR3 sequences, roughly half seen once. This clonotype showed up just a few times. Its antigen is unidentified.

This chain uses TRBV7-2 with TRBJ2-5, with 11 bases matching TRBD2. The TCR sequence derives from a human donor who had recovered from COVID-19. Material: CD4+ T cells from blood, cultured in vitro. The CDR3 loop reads CASSLLAGGGETQYF. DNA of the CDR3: TGTGCCAGCAGCTTGCTAGCGGGGGGCGGGGAGACCCAGTACTTC.